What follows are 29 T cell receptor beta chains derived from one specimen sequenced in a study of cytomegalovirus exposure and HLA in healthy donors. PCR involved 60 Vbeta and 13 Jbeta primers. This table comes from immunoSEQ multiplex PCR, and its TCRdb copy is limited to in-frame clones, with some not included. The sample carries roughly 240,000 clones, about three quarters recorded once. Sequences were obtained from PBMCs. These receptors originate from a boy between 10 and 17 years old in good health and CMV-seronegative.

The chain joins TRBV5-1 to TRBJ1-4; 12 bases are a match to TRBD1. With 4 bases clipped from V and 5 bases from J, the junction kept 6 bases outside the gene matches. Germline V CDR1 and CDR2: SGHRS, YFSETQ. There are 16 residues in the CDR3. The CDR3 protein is CASSVGTGGENEKLFF. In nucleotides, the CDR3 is TGCGCCAGCAGCGTCGGGACAGGGGGCGAGAATGAAAAACTGTTTTTT.

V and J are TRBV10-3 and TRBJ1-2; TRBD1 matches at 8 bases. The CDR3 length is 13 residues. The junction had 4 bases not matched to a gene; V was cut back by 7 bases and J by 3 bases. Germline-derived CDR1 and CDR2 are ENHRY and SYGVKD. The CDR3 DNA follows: TGTGCCATCACGCAGACAGGGGACTATGGCTACACCTTC. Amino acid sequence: CAITQTGDYGYTF.

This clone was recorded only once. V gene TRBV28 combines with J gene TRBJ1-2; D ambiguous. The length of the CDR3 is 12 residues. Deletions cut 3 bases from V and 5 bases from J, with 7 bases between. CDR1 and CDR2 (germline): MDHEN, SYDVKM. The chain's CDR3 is CASSLGSYGYTF. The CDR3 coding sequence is TGTGCCAGCAGTTTGGGCAGTTATGGCTACACCTTC.

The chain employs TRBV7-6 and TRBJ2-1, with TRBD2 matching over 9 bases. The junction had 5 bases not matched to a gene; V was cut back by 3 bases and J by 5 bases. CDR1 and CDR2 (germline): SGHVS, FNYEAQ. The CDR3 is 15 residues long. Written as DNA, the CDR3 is TGTGCCAGCAGCTTGAGCGGGGGGCCCCACAATGAGCAGTTCTTC. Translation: CASSLSGGPHNEQFF. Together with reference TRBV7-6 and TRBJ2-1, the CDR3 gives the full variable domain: GAGVSQSPRYKVTKRGQDVALRCDPISGHVSLYWYRQALGQGPEFLTYFNYEAQQDKSGLPNDRFSAERPEGSISTLTIQRTEQRDSAMYRCASSLSGGPHNEQFFGPGTRLTVL.

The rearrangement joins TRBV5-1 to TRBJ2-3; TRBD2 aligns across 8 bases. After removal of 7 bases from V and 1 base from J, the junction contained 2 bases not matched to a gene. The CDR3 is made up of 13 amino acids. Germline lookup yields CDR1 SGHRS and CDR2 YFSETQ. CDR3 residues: CASGREGTDTQYF. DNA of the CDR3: TGCGCCAGCGGGCGGGAGGGCACAGATACGCAGTATTTT. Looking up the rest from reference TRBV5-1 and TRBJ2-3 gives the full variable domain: KAGVTQTPRYLIKTRGQQVTLSCSPISGHRSVSWYQQTPGQGLQFLFEYFSETQRNKGNFPGRFSGRQFSNSRSEMNVSTLELGDSALYLCASGREGTDTQYFGPGTRLTVL.

The CDR3 DNA sequence: TGTGCCAGCAGCTCACAGGGAGTGGGAAACACCATATATTTT. Its translation is CASSSQGVGNTIYF. This rearrangement joins TRBV13 to TRBJ1-3; possibly TRBD1 for D (6 bases). The V gene's germline CDR1 is PRHDT and CDR2 FYEKMQ (reference sequence). V was clipped by 4 bases and J by 4 bases, with 11 bases between them. The CDR3 runs 14 residues.

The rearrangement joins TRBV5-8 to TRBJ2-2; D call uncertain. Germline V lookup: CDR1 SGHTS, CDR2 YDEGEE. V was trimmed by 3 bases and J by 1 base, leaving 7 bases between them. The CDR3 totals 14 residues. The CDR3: CASSSTGNTGELFF. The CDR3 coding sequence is TGTGCCAGCAGCTCGACGGGGAACACCGGGGAGCTGTTTTTT.

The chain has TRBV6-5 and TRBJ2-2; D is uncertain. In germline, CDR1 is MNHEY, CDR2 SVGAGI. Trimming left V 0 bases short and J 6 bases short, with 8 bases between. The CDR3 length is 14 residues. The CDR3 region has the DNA TGTGCCAGCAGTTACTCGAACCGGGCCGGGGAGCTGTTTTTT. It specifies CASSYSNRAGELFF.

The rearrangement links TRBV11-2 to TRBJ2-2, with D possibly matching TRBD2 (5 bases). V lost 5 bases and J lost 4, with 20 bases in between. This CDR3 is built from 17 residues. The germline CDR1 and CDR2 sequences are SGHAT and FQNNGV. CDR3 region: CASSGKRESHGTGELFF. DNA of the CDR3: TGTGCCAGCAGCGGTAAGAGGGAAAGTCATGGCACCGGGGAGCTGTTTTTT.

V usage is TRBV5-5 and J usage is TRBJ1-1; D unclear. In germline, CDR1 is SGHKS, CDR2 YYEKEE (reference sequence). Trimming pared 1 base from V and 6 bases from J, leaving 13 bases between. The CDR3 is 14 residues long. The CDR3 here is CASSLNGVRAEAFF. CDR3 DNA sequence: TGTGCCAGCAGCTTGAACGGGGTTAGGGCTGAAGCTTTCTTT.

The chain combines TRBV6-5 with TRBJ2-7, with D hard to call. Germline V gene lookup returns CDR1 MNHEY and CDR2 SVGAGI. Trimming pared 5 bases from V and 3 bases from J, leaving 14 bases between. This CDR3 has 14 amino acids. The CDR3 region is CASSPDRRFYEQYF. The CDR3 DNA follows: TGTGCCAGCAGTCCCGATCGGAGATTCTACGAGCAGTACTTC.

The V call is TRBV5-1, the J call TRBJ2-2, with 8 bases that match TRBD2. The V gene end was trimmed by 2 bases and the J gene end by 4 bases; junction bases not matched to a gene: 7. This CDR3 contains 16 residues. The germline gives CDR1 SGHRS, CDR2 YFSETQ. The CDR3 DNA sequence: TGCGCCAGCAGCTTAACCGGGACTAGATCCACCGGGGAGCTGTTTTTT. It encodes CASSLTGTRSTGELFF.

The CDR3 DNA reads as TGCGCCAGCAGTCGGGGGAGGAGCAATCTTCTAGCCAAAAACATTCAGTACTTC. Translated: CASSRGRSNLLAKNIQYF. The V and J genes are TRBV5-1 and TRBJ2-4; D might be TRBD2 (6 bases). With 5 bases removed from V and 0 bases from J, the gap between germline ends came to 21 bases. CDR3 size: 18 residues. Germline V CDR1 and CDR2: SGHRS, YFSETQ. Based on the CDR3 plus reference TRBV5-1 and TRBJ2-4, the full variable domain is KAGVTQTPRYLIKTRGQQVTLSCSPISGHRSVSWYQQTPGQGLQFLFEYFSETQRNKGNFPGRFSGRQFSNSRSEMNVSTLELGDSALYLCASSRGRSNLLAKNIQYFGAGTRLSVL.

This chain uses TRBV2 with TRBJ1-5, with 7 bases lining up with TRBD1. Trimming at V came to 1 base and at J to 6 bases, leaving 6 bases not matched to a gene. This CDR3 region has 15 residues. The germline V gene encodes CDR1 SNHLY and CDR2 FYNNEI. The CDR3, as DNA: TGTGCCAGCAGTGAAGGGGACAGTTCGACTCAGCCCCAGCATTTT. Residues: CASSEGDSSTQPQHF.

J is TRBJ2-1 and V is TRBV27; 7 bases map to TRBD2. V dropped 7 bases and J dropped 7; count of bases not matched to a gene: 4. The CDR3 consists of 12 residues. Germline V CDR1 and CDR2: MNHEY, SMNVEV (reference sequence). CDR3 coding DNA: TGTGCCAGCACCACCGGGGGGAATGAGCAGTTCTTC. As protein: CASTTGGNEQFF.

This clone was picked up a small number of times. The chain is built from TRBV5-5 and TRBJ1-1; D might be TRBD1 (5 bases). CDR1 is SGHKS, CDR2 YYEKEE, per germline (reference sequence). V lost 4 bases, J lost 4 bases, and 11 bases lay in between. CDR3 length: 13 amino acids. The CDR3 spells CASSRTPPTEAFF. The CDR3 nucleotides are TGTGCCAGCAGCAGGACACCGCCCACTGAAGCTTTCTTT.

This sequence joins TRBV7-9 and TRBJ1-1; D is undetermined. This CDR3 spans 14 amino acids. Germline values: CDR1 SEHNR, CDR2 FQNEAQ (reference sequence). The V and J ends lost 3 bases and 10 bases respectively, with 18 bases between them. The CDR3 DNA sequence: TGTGCCAGCAGCTTGGGGAGTGCTTCGGGTGGAGCTTTCTTT. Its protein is CASSLGSASGGAFF.

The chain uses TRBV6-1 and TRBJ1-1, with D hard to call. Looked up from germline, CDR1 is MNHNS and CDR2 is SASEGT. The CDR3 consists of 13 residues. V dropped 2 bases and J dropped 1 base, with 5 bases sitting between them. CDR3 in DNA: TGTGCCAGCAGTGAAAGTAGGAACACTGAAGCTTTCTTT. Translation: CASSESRNTEAFF.

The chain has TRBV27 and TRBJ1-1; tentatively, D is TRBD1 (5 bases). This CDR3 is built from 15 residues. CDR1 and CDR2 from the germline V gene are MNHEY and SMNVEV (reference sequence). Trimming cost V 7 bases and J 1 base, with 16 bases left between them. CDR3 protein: CASIPRVGANTEAFF. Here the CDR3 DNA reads TGTGCCAGCATTCCCAGGGTTGGGGCGAACACTGAAGCTTTCTTT.

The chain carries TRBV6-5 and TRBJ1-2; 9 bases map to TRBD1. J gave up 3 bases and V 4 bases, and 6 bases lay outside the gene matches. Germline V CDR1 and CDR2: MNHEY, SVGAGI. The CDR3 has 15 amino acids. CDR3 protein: CASSSRTGDDYGYTF. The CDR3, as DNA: TGTGCCAGCAGTTCACGGACAGGGGACGACTATGGCTACACCTTC.

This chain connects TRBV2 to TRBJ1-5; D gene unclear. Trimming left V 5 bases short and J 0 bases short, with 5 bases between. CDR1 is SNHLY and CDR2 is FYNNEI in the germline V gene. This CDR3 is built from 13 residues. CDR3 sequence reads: CASSPSSNQPQHF. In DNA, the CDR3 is TGTGCCAGCAGTCCCAGTAGCAATCAGCCCCAGCATTTT.

The CDR3 sequence is CASSRLGRGRDGYTF. CDR3 in DNA: TGTGCCAGCAGCCGGCTAGGCCGAGGGCGGGATGGCTACACCTTC. The chain is built from TRBV7-9 and TRBJ1-2; D unresolved. This CDR3 contains 15 residues. CDR1 is SEHNR and CDR2 is FQNEAQ in the germline V gene (reference sequence). The V end lost 5 bases, the J end lost 6 bases, and 19 bases lay between the germline ends. Together with reference TRBV7-9 and TRBJ1-2, the CDR3 gives the full variable domain: DTGVSQNPRHKITKRGQNVTFRCDPISEHNRLYWYRQTLGQGPEFLTYFQNEAQLEKSRLLSDRFSAERPKGSFSTLEIQRTEQGDSAMYLCASSRLGRGRDGYTFGSGTRLTVV.

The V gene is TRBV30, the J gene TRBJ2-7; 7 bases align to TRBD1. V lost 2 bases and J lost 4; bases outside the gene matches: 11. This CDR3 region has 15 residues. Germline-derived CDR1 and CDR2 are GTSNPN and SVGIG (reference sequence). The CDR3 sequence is CAWSPRGRGIYEQYF. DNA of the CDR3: TGTGCCTGGAGTCCCAGGGGCAGGGGGATATACGAGCAGTACTTC.

This chain's CDR3 is CASSLLAGGVYEQFF. In nucleotides, the CDR3 is TGTGCCAGCAGTTTATTAGCGGGAGGTGTATATGAGCAGTTCTTC. The rearrangement uses TRBV6-4 and TRBJ2-1, with 10 bases lining up with TRBD2. CDR1 and CDR2 from the germline V gene are MRHNA and SNTAGT. The CDR3 runs to 15 residues. The trim removed 5 bases at V and 8 bases at J, leaving 9 bases unmatched.

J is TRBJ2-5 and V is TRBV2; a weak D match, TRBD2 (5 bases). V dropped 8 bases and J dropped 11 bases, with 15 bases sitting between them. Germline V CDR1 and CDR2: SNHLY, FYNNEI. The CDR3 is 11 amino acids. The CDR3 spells CASEAGNEQYF. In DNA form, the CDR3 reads TGTGCCAGCGAGGCGGGTAATGAGCAGTACTTC.

CDR3 DNA: TGTGCTGTTAGTTCCCGGGACAGGGGCTATGGCTACACCTTC. It translates to CAVSSRDRGYGYTF. The rearrangement links TRBV30 to TRBJ1-2; 10 bases fit TRBD1. This CDR3 is built from 14 residues. CDR1 is GTSNPN and CDR2 is SVGIG in the germline V gene (reference sequence).

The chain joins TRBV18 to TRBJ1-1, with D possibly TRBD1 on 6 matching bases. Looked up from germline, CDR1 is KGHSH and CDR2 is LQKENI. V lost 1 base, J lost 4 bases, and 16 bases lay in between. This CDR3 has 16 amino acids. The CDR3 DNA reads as TGTGCCAGCTCACCACGAGATTTTACAGGGCCCACTGAAGCTTTCTTT. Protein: CASSPRDFTGPTEAFF.

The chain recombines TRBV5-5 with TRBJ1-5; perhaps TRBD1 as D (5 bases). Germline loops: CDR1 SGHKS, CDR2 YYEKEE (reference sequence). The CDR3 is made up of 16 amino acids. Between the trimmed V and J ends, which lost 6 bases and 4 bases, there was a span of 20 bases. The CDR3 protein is CASTSSGGSGNQPQHF. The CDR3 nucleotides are TGTGCCAGCACCTCCTCGGGGGGGTCGGGAAATCAGCCCCAGCATTTT.

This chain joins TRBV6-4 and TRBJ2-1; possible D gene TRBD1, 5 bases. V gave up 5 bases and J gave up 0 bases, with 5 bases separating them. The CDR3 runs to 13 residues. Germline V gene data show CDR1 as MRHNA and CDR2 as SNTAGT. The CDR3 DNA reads TGTGCCAGCAGTCAGGGCTCCTACAATGAGCAGTTCTTC. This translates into CASSQGSYNEQFF.